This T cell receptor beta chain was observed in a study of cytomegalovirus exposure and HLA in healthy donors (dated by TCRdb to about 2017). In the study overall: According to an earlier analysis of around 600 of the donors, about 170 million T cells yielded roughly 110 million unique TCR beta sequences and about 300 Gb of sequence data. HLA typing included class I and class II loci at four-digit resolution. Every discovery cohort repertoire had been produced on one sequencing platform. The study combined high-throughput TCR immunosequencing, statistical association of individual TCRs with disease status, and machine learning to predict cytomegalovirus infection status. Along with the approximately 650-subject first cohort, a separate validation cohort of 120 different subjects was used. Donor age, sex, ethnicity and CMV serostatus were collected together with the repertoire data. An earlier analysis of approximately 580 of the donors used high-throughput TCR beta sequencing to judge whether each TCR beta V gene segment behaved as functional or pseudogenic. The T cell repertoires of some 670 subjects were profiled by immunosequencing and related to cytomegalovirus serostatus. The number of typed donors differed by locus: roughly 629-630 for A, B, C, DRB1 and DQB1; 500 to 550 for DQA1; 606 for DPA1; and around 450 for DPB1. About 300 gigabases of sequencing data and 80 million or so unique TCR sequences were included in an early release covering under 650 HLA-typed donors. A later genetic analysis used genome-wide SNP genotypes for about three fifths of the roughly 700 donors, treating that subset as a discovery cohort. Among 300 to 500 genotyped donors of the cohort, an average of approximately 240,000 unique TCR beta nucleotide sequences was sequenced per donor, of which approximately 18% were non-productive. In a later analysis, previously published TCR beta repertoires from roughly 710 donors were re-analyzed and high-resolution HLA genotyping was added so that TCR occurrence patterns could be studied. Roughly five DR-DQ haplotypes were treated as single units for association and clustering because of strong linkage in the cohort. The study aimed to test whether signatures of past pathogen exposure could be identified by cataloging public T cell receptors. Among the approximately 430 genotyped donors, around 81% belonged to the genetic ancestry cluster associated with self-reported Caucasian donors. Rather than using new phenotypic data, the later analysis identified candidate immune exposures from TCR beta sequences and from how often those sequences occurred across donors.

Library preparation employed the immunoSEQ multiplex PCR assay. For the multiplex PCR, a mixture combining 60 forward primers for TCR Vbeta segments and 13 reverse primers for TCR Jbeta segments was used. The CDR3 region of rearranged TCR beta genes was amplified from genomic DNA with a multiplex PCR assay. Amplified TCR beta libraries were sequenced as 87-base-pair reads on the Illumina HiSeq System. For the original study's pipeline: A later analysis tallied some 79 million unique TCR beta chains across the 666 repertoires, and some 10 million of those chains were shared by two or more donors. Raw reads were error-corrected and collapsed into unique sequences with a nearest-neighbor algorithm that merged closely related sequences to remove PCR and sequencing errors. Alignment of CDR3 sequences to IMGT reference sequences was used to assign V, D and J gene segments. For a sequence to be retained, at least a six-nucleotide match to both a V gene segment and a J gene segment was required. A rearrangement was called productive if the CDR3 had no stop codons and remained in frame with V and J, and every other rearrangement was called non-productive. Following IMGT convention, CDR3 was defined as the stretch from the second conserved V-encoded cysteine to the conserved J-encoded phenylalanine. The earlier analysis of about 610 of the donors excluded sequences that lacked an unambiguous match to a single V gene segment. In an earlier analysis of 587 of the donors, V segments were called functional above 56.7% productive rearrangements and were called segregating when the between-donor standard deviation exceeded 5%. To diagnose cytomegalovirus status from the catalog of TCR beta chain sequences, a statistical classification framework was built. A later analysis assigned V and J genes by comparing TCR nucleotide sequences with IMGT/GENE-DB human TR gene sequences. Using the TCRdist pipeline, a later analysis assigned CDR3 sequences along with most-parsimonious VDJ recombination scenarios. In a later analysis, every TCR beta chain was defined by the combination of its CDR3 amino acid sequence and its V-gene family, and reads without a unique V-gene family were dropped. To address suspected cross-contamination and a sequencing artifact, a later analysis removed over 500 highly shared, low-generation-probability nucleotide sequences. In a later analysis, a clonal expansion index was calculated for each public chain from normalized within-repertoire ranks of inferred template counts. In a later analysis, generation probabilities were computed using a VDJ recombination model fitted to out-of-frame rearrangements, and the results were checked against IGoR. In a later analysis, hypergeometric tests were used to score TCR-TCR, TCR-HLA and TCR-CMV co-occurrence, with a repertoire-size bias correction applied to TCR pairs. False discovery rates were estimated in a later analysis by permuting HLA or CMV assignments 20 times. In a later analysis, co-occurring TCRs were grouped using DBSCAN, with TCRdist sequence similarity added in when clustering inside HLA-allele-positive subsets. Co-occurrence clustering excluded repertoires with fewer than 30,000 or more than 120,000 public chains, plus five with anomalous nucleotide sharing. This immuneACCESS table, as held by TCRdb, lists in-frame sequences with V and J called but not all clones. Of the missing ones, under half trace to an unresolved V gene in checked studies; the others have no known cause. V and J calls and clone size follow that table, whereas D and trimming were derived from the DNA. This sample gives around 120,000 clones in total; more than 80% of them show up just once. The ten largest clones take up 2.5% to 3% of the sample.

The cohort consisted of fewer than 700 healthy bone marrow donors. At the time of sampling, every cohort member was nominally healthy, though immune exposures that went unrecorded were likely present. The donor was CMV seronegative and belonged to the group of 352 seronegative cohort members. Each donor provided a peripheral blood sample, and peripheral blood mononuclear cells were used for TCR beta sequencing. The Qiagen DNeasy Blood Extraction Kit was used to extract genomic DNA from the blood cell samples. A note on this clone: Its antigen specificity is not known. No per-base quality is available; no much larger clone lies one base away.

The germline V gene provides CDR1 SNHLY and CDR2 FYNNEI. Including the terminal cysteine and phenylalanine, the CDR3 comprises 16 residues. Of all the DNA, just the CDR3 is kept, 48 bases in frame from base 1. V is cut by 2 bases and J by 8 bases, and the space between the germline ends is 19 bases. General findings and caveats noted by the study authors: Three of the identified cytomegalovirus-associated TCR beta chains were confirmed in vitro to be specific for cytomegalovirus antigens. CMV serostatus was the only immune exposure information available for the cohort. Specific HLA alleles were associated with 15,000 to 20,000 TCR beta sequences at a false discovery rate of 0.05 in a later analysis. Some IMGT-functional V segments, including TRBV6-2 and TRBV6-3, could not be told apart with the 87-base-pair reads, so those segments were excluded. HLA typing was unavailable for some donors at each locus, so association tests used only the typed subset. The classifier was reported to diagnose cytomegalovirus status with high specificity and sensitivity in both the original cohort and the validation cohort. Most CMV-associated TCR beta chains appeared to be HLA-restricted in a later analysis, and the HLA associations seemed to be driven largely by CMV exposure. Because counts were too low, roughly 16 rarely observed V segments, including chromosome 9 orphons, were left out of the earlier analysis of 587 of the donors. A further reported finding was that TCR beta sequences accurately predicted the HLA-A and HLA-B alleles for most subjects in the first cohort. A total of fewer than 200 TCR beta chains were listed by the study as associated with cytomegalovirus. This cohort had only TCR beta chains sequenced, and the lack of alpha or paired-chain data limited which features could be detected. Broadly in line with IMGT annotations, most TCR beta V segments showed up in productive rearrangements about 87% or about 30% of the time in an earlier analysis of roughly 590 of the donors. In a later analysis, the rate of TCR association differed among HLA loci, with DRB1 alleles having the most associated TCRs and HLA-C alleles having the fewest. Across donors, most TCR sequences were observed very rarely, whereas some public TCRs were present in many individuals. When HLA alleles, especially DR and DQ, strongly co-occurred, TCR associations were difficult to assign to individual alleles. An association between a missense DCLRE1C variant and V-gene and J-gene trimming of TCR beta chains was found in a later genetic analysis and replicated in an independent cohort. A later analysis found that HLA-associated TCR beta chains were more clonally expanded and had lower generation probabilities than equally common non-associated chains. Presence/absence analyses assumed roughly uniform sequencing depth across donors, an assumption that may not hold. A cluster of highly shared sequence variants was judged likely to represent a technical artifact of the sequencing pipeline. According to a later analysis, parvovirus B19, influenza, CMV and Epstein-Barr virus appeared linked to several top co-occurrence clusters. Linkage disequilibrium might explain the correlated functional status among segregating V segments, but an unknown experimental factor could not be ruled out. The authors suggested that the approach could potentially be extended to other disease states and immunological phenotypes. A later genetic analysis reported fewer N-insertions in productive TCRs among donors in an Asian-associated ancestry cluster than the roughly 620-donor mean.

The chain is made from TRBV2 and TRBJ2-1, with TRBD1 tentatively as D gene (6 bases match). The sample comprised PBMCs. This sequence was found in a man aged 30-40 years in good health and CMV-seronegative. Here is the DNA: TGTGCCAGCAGTGAAAGGGACACCGGAGTGATTGATGAGCAGTTCTTC. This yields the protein CASSERDTGVIDEQFF.